A single sample is the source of the 23 T cell receptor beta chains below, sequenced in a study of early T cells in non-severe SARS-CoV-2 infection. Via MiXCR, TCRdb re-called the 5' RACE reads, giving one row per CDR3 protein. The table has some 61,000 distinct CDR3 sequences, around 9.3% seen once. Specimen: whole blood. These receptors originate from an adult who was a healthcare worker with PCR-confirmed SARS-CoV-2 infection or an uninfected control (not recorded which).

This clonotype was observed at least ten times. This sequence joins TRBV6-1 and TRBJ2-2; D is uncertain. V was clipped by 9 bases and J by 7 bases, with 15 bases between them. CDR1 and CDR2 (germline): MNHNS, SASEGT. The CDR3 contains 13 residues. DNA for the CDR3: TGTGCCAGTGTTGCAGTGTTCAACGGGGAGCTGTTTTTT. This translates into CASVAVFNGELFF.

This clonotype was picked up many times. The chain has TRBV5-4 and TRBJ2-7, with D possibly matching TRBD1 (6 bases). The CDR3 sequence is 16 residues long. CDR1 and CDR2 from the germline V gene are SGHNT and YYREEE (reference sequence). Trimming stripped 0 bases from V and 3 bases from J, with 16 bases between. CDR3 in amino acids: CASSLAGAGALYEQYF. The CDR3 nucleotides are TGTGCCAGCAGCTTGGCCGGGGCAGGGGCCCTCTACGAGCAGTACTTC.

The rearrangement uses TRBV6-6 and TRBJ1-1; 9 bases map to TRBD1. After removal of 7 bases from V and 3 bases from J, the junction contained 9 bases not matched to a gene. The CDR3 covers 15 residues. Germline V gives CDR1 MNHNY, CDR2 SVGAGI (reference sequence). DNA for the CDR3: TGTGCCAGCATTCGGACAGGGGTGCAGGACACTGAAGCTTTCTTT. Translated: CASIRTGVQDTEAFF.

In its sample, this clonotype was seen many times. The chain combines TRBV10-2 with TRBJ2-2; no definite D call. This CDR3 spans 15 amino acids. Trimming cost V 2 bases and J 1 base, with 8 bases left between them. Germline V gives CDR1 WSHSY, CDR2 SAAADI. CDR3 residues: CASSERIGNTGELFF. The CDR3 DNA reads TGCGCCAGCAGTGAGAGGATCGGGAACACCGGGGAGCTGTTTTTT.

The V and J genes are TRBV27 and TRBJ1-1; D gene unclear. Germline values: CDR1 MNHEY, CDR2 SMNVEV (reference sequence). CDR3 size: 13 residues. Deletions cut 6 bases from V and 0 bases from J, with 8 bases between. The CDR3 region is CASRAVLNTEAFF. The CDR3 bases are TGTGCCAGCAGAGCAGTCTTGAACACTGAAGCTTTCTTT.

CDR3 in DNA: TGCAGTGCTAGAGATTTAGGACAGGGGGAATCAGAGACCCAGTACTTC. This sequence encodes CSARDLGQGESETQYF. V usage is TRBV20-1 and J usage is TRBJ2-5, with 10 bases fitting TRBD1. The V segment lost 0 bases and the J segment 4 bases; nucleotides outside the gene matches: 8. This CDR3 has 16 amino acids. CDR1 and CDR2 (germline): DFQATT, SNEGSKA (reference sequence).

V gene TRBV7-2 combines with J gene TRBJ2-7; 12 bases line up with TRBD2. The CDR3 loop spans 14 amino acids. Per germline, CDR1 SGHTA and CDR2 FQGNSA. Unmatched junction bases numbered 3, after V lost 5 bases and J lost 4 bases. CDR3 bases: TGTGCCAGCAGCCGGACTAGCGGGGAATACGAGCAGTACTTC. This gives the protein CASSRTSGEYEQYF.

Sample share makes this clonotype medium-sized (0.01 to 0.1%). The chain links TRBV10-3 to TRBJ2-3; 7 bases agree with TRBD1. CDR1 and CDR2 from the germline V gene are ENHRY and SYGVKD. CDR3 length: 14 residues. J lost 3 bases, V lost 4 bases, and 4 bases had no gene match. The CDR3 is CAISAGTATDTQYF. CDR3 nucleotides: TGTGCCATCAGTGCCGGGACAGCGACAGATACGCAGTATTTT.

In its sample, this clonotype was seen a few times. The V and J genes are TRBV10-3 and TRBJ2-1, with a possible D match to TRBD2 (5 bases). The ends were cut back, 10 bases at V and 1 base at J, with 14 bases in the middle. Per the germline V gene, CDR1 is ENHRY and CDR2 is SYGVKD. This CDR3 is built from 14 residues. CDR3 sequence (DNA): TGTGCCAACGGCGCGGGCGGTTCCTACAATGAGCAGTTCTTC. This translates into CANGAGGSYNEQFF.

This clonotype was recorded at least ten times. As DNA, the CDR3 is TGTGCCACCAGCAGAAGGGCAGCCTCTCGGGAGACGAGAGAGCAGTTCTTC. This translates into CATSRRAASRETREQFF. The J gene is TRBJ2-1, the V gene TRBV15, with D possibly TRBD2 on 6 matching bases. CDR1 and CDR2 (germline): LNHNV, YYDKDF (reference sequence). V was cut by 2 bases and J by 10 bases, with 24 bases left in between. The CDR3 is 17 amino acids.

The gene calls are TRBV7-2 and TRBJ2-4; a weak D match, TRBD1 (6 bases). The CDR3 is 16 amino acids. Germline loops: CDR1 SGHTA, CDR2 FQGNSA. V was clipped by 7 bases and J by 0 bases, with 16 bases between them. In nucleotides, the CDR3 is TGTGCCAGCAAACAGGACAGCTTCCTAGCCAAAAACATTCAGTACTTC. This encodes CASKQDSFLAKNIQYF.

The sample holds many counts of this clonotype. The chain couples TRBV3-1 to TRBJ2-3; D is possibly TRBD2 (6 bases). The V gene's germline CDR1 is LGHDT and CDR2 YNNKEL (reference sequence). Trimming took 4 bases from V and 4 from J, leaving 15 bases between them. This CDR3 is 15 amino acids long. CDR3 in DNA: TGTGCCAGCAGCCCCCAAACGGCTAGCGCAGATACGCAGTATTTT. Residues: CASSPQTASADTQYF.

The CDR3 loop is CASRDRGPGEQYF. The CDR3 nucleotides read TGTGCCAGCAGGGACAGGGGGCCAGGCGAGCAGTACTTC. The chain is built from TRBV6-6 and TRBJ2-7; 11 bases are shared with TRBD1. After removal of 6 bases from V and 6 bases from J, the junction contained 4 bases not matched to a gene. The CDR3 contains 13 residues. Germline CDR1 MNHNY, CDR2 SVGAGI (reference sequence).

The genes are TRBV6-5 and TRBJ2-3; tentatively, D is TRBD1 (5 bases). Trimming took off 5 bases at V and 5 bases at J, with 11 bases between the two ends. Germline loops: CDR1 MNHEY, CDR2 SVGAGI. This CDR3 has 13 residues. CDR3 nucleotide sequence: TGTGCCAGCAGTGCTCCAGGGATAGATACGCAGTATTTT. Translated, it gives CASSAPGIDTQYF.

The chain links TRBV12-3 or TRBV12-4 to TRBJ2-3, with D hard to call. The CDR3 sequence is 13 residues long. V lost 6 bases and J 4 bases, leaving 11 bases between the germline ends. The DNA of the CDR3 is TGTGCCAGCAGGCCCCGCGTGGCAGATACGCAGTATTTT. Translating gives CASRPRVADTQYF.

This clonotype was detected ten times or more. The chain links TRBV12-3 or TRBV12-4 to TRBJ2-7; D call uncertain. The V gene lost 3 bases and the J gene lost 5 bases, with 8 bases spanning the gap. The CDR3 contains 12 residues. This chain's CDR3 is CASSFVEDEQYF. CDR3 bases: TGTGCCAGCAGTTTCGTTGAGGACGAGCAGTACTTC.

This clonotype was observed a handful of times. This chain uses TRBV5-1 with TRBJ1-6; the match to TRBD1 covers 10 bases. Germline V gene data show CDR1 as SGHRS and CDR2 as YFSETQ. V was clipped by 4 bases and J by 14 bases; unmatched bases: 12. The CDR3 spans 15 residues. The CDR3 loop reads CASSPGDRGSLTLHF. In nucleotides, the CDR3 is TGCGCCAGCAGCCCAGGGGACAGGGGCTCCCTGACCCTCCACTTT.

This clonotype has just a few counts. This chain uses TRBV6-1 with TRBJ1-6, with D hard to call. V gave up 7 bases and J gave up 0 bases, with 10 bases separating them. Germline V gene lookup returns CDR1 MNHNS and CDR2 SASEGT. The CDR3 sequence is 15 residues long. In nucleotides, the CDR3 is TGTGCCAGCAACCGACTGAGCTCCTATAATTCACCCCTCCACTTT. This translates into CASNRLSSYNSPLHF.

The V call is TRBV6-2 or TRBV6-3, the J call TRBJ1-1; maybe TRBD1 (6 bases). The CDR3 runs 16 residues. Germline V gene data show CDR1 as MNHEY and CDR2 as SVGEGT. V lost 0 bases to trimming and J lost 1 base, with 12 bases between them. The CDR3 nucleotides read TGTGCCAGCAGTTACTCGAGCGGACAGCCGAACACTGAAGCTTTCTTT. Amino acid sequence: CASSYSSGQPNTEAFF.

This clonotype was observed many times. V gene TRBV7-6 combines with J gene TRBJ1-1; the D is unclear. The CDR3 loop spans 12 amino acids. V lost 8 bases, J lost 0 bases, and 7 bases lay in between. Per the germline V gene, CDR1 is SGHVS and CDR2 is FNYEAQ. For the CDR3, the DNA is TGTGCCAGCGCTAAGGTGAACACTGAAGCTTTCTTT. Amino acid sequence: CASAKVNTEAFF.

This clonotype was observed many times. The CDR3 protein is CASSLSRDRSEQYF. CDR3 bases: TGTGCCAGCAGCTTATCCCGGGACAGATCCGAGCAGTACTTC. The chain joins TRBV7-9 to TRBJ2-7, with 7 bases aligning to TRBD1. V shed 2 bases, J shed 6 bases, and the junction held 7 bases outside the gene matches. Per germline, CDR1 SEHNR and CDR2 FQNEAQ (reference sequence). The CDR3 runs to 14 residues.

This clonotype showed up many times. This rearrangement joins TRBV12-3 or TRBV12-4 to TRBJ1-5; the D is unclear. The CDR3 is made up of 12 amino acids. With 3 bases removed from V and 7 bases from J, the gap between germline ends came to 7 bases. The CDR3 reads CASSFWSQPQHF. The DNA of the CDR3 is TGTGCCAGCAGTTTCTGGTCCCAGCCCCAGCATTTT.

CDR3 sequence (DNA): TGTGCCAGCAGCTATGGGACTAGCACCGGGGAGCTGTTTTTT. Its translation: CASSYGTSTGELFF. This chain uses TRBV7-2 with TRBJ2-2; 8 nucleotides match TRBD2. The trim removed 4 bases at V and 4 bases at J, leaving 2 bases unmatched. This CDR3 is 14 amino acids long. From germline, CDR1 is SGHTA and CDR2 FQGNSA.